Listed here are 14 T cell receptor beta chains from one sample, sequenced in a study of patients and donors after allogeneic stem cell transplantation (dated by TCRdb to about 2020). The library was obtained by RT-PCR. Sequencing took place on a NextSeq 550. TCRdb took the public reads, trimmed them with fastp at Q25, ran MiXCR for clone calling and kept in-frame beta chains. Each entry merges the rows of one CDR3 protein and shows their most common DNA and genes. Here the sample has about 100,000 distinct CDR3 sequences; less than 45% occur a single time. Jointly, the top ten make up 27% of the sample. Sequencing was done on a sample of blood, either unsorted or a sorted T cell fraction (not recorded which). These receptors came from a human donor who was either an allogeneic HSCT recipient or a stem cell or donor lymphocyte infusion donor (not recorded which). It is not recorded whose cells these are; they may come from a transplant donor.

DNA for the CDR3: TGTGCCAGCAGCTTTTCGAGGCCGAAGATCGGCAATGAGCAGTTCTTC. It codes for CASSFSRPKIGNEQFF. The rearrangement links TRBV5-5 to TRBJ2-1, with D uncertain. The CDR3 loop spans 16 amino acids. V was trimmed by 2 bases and J by 6 bases, leaving 18 bases between them. CDR1 is SGHKS, CDR2 YYEKEE, per germline (reference sequence).

In its sample, this clonotype was seen a few times. The chain has TRBV2 and TRBJ1-2, with 10 bases matching TRBD1. Germline assignment: CDR1 SNHLY and CDR2 FYNNEI. This CDR3 spans 14 amino acids. The V segment lost 6 bases and the J segment 7 bases; nucleotides outside the gene matches: 8. This CDR3 reads CASSPLGQGIGYTF. The CDR3 region has the DNA TGTGCCAGCAGCCCCCTGGGACAGGGGATTGGCTACACCTTC.

This clonotype was detected ten times or more. The chain uses TRBV20-1 and TRBJ1-6; D gene ambiguous. The V and J ends lost 1 base and 7 bases respectively, with 14 bases between them. CDR1 is DFQATT and CDR2 is SNEGSKA in the germline V gene (reference sequence). This CDR3 is 15 amino acids long. The CDR3 nucleotides read TGCAGTGCTAGAGGTGTGGCAGTTGAGAATTCACCCCTCCACTTT. It yields the protein CSARGVAVENSPLHF.

The chain combines TRBV5-5 with TRBJ1-1, with TRBD1 as a possible D gene (6 bases). Trimming removed 0 bases from V and 1 base from J, with 16 bases in between. The CDR3 spans 17 residues. Looked up from germline, CDR1 is SGHKS and CDR2 is YYEKEE (reference sequence). The CDR3 DNA follows: TGTGCCAGCAGCTTGGACAGGGCGAGGTCCCAGAACACTGAAGCTTTCTTT. Translating gives CASSLDRARSQNTEAFF.

The rearrangement uses TRBV28 and TRBJ2-5; 11 positions match TRBD2. This CDR3 is built from 17 residues. Trimming at V came to 2 bases and at J to 5 bases, leaving 10 bases not matched to a gene. CDR1 and CDR2 from the germline V gene are MDHEN and SYDVKM. CDR3 sequence (DNA): TGTGCCAGCAGTTTAAACCCGCTAGCGGGAGGAGGTGAGACCCAGTACTTC. This sequence encodes CASSLNPLAGGGETQYF.

The rearrangement uses TRBV10-3 and TRBJ2-7; no clear D. The CDR3 totals 15 residues. V lost 3 bases and J 6 bases, leaving 18 bases between the germline ends. Germline CDR1 and CDR2: ENHRY and SYGVKD. The DNA for the CDR3 is TGTGCCATCAGTGAAAGGGAAAGAGGCATCAGCGAGCAGTACTTC. Protein: CAISERERGISEQYF.

This chain uses TRBV20-1 with TRBJ2-3; D is possibly TRBD1 (6 bases). CDR3 length equals 10 residues. The V gene's germline CDR1 is DFQATT and CDR2 SNEGSKA (reference sequence). Trimming shortened V by 5 bases and J by 9 bases, and 9 bases separated the two germline ends. The DNA of the CDR3 is TGCAGTGCTCAGGGGACCACGCAGTATTTT. It yields the protein CSAQGTTQYF.

The genes are TRBV5-1 and TRBJ2-2; 9 nucleotides match TRBD1. Germline V CDR1 and CDR2: SGHRS, YFSETQ. V shed 1 base, J shed 10 bases, and the junction held 8 bases outside the gene matches. The CDR3 is made up of 15 amino acids. CDR3 bases: TGCGCCAGCAGCTTGACAGGGGGCGCCTTTGTGGAGCTGTTTTTT. Encoded protein: CASSLTGGAFVELFF.

The chain recombines TRBV5-6 with TRBJ2-2, with a possible D match to TRBD1 (5 bases). V lost 0 bases, J lost 5 bases, and 17 bases lay in between. Germline V gene lookup returns CDR1 SGHDT and CDR2 YYEEEE. The CDR3 is 17 residues long. The CDR3 region has the DNA TGTGCCAGCAGCTTGGTCTTTAAGGCAGGGATGACCGGGGAGCTGTTTTTT. As protein: CASSLVFKAGMTGELFF.

The rearrangement joins TRBV27 to TRBJ2-2; D is unclear. Germline V gene lookup returns CDR1 MNHEY and CDR2 SMNVEV (reference sequence). V lost 6 bases and J 7 bases, leaving 6 bases between the germline ends. CDR3 length: 11 amino acids. The CDR3 sequence is CASRGIGELFF. Here the CDR3 DNA reads TGTGCCAGCAGGGGGATCGGGGAGCTGTTTTTT.

This clonotype was detected ten times or more. This chain joins TRBV10-3 and TRBJ1-5; D is uncertain. This CDR3 comprises 13 residues. Trimming took 7 bases from V and 1 from J, leaving 8 bases between them. Germline CDR1 is ENHRY and CDR2 is SYGVKD. This CDR3 reads CAITPDSNQPQHF. The DNA for the CDR3 is TGTGCCATCACCCCAGACAGCAATCAGCCCCAGCATTTT.

This clonotype has more than one count but fewer than ten. The V and J genes are TRBV20-1 and TRBJ2-7, with 7 bases that match TRBD1. The V gene's germline CDR1 is DFQATT and CDR2 SNEGSKA (reference sequence). This CDR3 spans 11 amino acids. V trimming: 6 bases; J trimming: 6 bases; junction bases outside the gene matches: 5. In DNA, the CDR3 is TGCAGTGCACGCAACAGGGGCGAGCAGTACTTC. It translates to CSARNRGEQYF.

This clonotype was found a few times. The J gene is TRBJ1-2, the V gene TRBV7-2; D gene unclear. V was pared by 6 bases and J by 0 bases, with 17 bases between. This CDR3 has 16 residues. The V gene's germline CDR1 is SGHTA and CDR2 FQGNSA. The CDR3 reads CASRSHGLGANYGYTF. The CDR3 DNA follows: TGTGCCAGCAGGTCTCATGGTTTGGGAGCTAACTATGGCTACACCTTC.

The rearrangement joins TRBV20-1 to TRBJ1-1, with D tentatively TRBD1 (6 bases). V lost 2 bases and J 1 base, leaving 11 bases between the germline ends. This CDR3 contains 14 residues. From germline, CDR1 is DFQATT and CDR2 SNEGSKA (reference sequence). The CDR3 coding sequence is TGCAGTGCTAGAAGACAGGTTAAGAACACTGAAGCTTTCTTT. This sequence encodes CSARRQVKNTEAFF.